The rows below give T cell receptor beta chains drawn from one sample of a study of a mutant IDH1 vaccine in newly diagnosed glioma. The data were produced by immunoSEQ multiplex PCR, yet TCRdb's version contains in-frame clones alone and is incomplete. Here the sample spans fewer than 75,000 clones, around 85% being singletons. These receptors' targets are unknown. The material was PBMCs, obtained from a glioma patient whose treatment included an IDH1 peptide vaccine. These receptors originate from a woman in her forties or fifties with glioma. The CDR3 runs from the conserved cysteine through the conserved F or W. Fields, in order: V gene, J gene, clone size, D gene, CDR3 DNA, CDR3 protein. D genes are given only for firm matches. Where a row states a size, it is once, few, many or the class of an expanded clone; other rows omit it.

v_call: TRBV5-4; j_call: TRBJ1-5; clone_size: .; d_call: .; cdr3_nt: TGTGCCAGCAGCTTGTGGGGGGGTAAACAGCCCCAGCATTTT; cdr3_aa: CASSLWGGKQPQHF
v_call: TRBV4-1; j_call: TRBJ1-1; clone_size: few; d_call: .; cdr3_nt: TGCGCCAGCAGCCAAGACAAAATCGGGGGGGAAGCTTTCTTT; cdr3_aa: CASSQDKIGGEAFF
v_call: TRBV29-1; j_call: TRBJ1-1; clone_size: .; d_call: .; cdr3_nt: TGCAGCGTGGGGAGGACTGAAGCTTTCTTT; cdr3_aa: CSVGRTEAFF
v_call: TRBV9; j_call: TRBJ1-1; clone_size: .; d_call: TRBD1; cdr3_nt: TGTGCCAGCAGCGTAGTTGGGGAGGGGGCGTTGAACACTGAAGCTTTCTTT; cdr3_aa: CASSVVGEGALNTEAFF
v_call: TRBV5-6; j_call: TRBJ1-3; clone_size: .; d_call: .; cdr3_nt: TGTGCCAGCAGCTCCACGGGAGCTGGAAACACCATATATTTT; cdr3_aa: CASSSTGAGNTIYF
v_call: TRBV7-9; j_call: TRBJ1-1; clone_size: .; d_call: .; cdr3_nt: TGTGCCAGCAGAGCGGGGGTCACTGAAGCTTTCTTT; cdr3_aa: CASRAGVTEAFF
v_call: TRBV19; j_call: TRBJ1-6; clone_size: .; d_call: TRBD1; cdr3_nt: TGTGCCAGTAAAGACAGGGGTAATTCACCCCTCCACTTT; cdr3_aa: CASKDRGNSPLHF
v_call: TRBV5-1; j_call: TRBJ1-1; clone_size: .; d_call: .; cdr3_nt: TGCGCCAGCAGATCCGCTATGAACACTGAAGCTTTCTTT; cdr3_aa: CASRSAMNTEAFF
v_call: TRBV6-5; j_call: TRBJ1-1; clone_size: .; d_call: .; cdr3_nt: TGTGCCAGCAGTTACTCTGCTGTCCTGAACACTGAAGCTTTCTTT; cdr3_aa: CASSYSAVLNTEAFF
v_call: TRBV27; j_call: TRBJ2-4; clone_size: once; d_call: .; cdr3_nt: TGTGCCAGCACCAAATTGGGGCAGGGGATAGCCAAAAACATTCAGTACTTC; cdr3_aa: CASTKLGQGIAKNIQYF
v_call: TRBV19; j_call: TRBJ2-2; clone_size: .; d_call: TRBD2; cdr3_nt: TGTGCCAGTAGTATAGTAGCGGGGGGTAACACCGGGGAGCTGTTTTTT; cdr3_aa: CASSIVAGGNTGELFF
v_call: TRBV7-9; j_call: TRBJ1-4; clone_size: once; d_call: TRBD1; cdr3_nt: TGTGCCAGCAGCTTAAGGCAGGGGGATGAAAAACTGTTTTTT; cdr3_aa: CASSLRQGDEKLFF
v_call: TRBV5-1; j_call: TRBJ2-7; clone_size: .; d_call: TRBD1; cdr3_nt: TGCGCCAGCAGCCTGGGACAGGGAGACGAGCAGTACTTC; cdr3_aa: CASSLGQGDEQYF
v_call: TRBV15; j_call: TRBJ2-7; clone_size: medium-sized; d_call: .; cdr3_nt: TGTGCCACCAGCGGATCTGACGAGCAGTACTTC; cdr3_aa: CATSGSDEQYF
v_call: TRBV19; j_call: TRBJ2-1; clone_size: .; d_call: .; cdr3_nt: TGTGCCAGTTCAAGGCTGTCGAATGAGCAGTTCTTC; cdr3_aa: CASSRLSNEQFF
v_call: TRBV7-3; j_call: TRBJ2-1; clone_size: .; d_call: .; cdr3_nt: TGTGCCAGCAGCTCATCACTCTACAATGAGCAGTTCTTC; cdr3_aa: CASSSSLYNEQFF
v_call: TRBV5-1; j_call: TRBJ1-6; clone_size: .; d_call: .; cdr3_nt: TGCGCCAGCAGCTTGGGACAGGCGGTTAATTCACCCCTCCACTTT; cdr3_aa: CASSLGQAVNSPLHF
v_call: TRBV5-1; j_call: TRBJ2-7; clone_size: few; d_call: .; cdr3_nt: TGCGCCAGCAGCTTGAGTTCCTACGAGCAGTACTTC; cdr3_aa: CASSLSSYEQYF
v_call: TRBV6-6; j_call: TRBJ1-1; clone_size: .; d_call: .; cdr3_nt: TGTGCCAGCACCCACCGGCAGGGCCTGAACACTGAAGCTTTCTTT; cdr3_aa: CASTHRQGLNTEAFF
v_call: TRBV19; j_call: TRBJ1-1; clone_size: few; d_call: .; cdr3_nt: TGTGCCAGTGACAGGCACAACACTGAAGCTTTCTTT; cdr3_aa: CASDRHNTEAFF
v_call: TRBV15; j_call: TRBJ2-2; clone_size: .; d_call: .; cdr3_nt: TGTGCCACCAGCCCGCTTTCGAACACCGGGGAGCTGTTTTTT; cdr3_aa: CATSPLSNTGELFF
v_call: TRBV6-7; j_call: TRBJ1-5; clone_size: .; d_call: TRBD1; cdr3_nt: TGTGCCAGCGACGACAGGGGGTTGAGGGACAATCAGCCCCAGCATTTT; cdr3_aa: CASDDRGLRDNQPQHF
v_call: TRBV7-9; j_call: TRBJ1-5; clone_size: .; d_call: .; cdr3_nt: TGTGCCAGCAGCTTAGGGGTGCAGGGGTCACAGCAGCCCCAGCATTTT; cdr3_aa: CASSLGVQGSQQPQHF
v_call: TRBV27; j_call: TRBJ2-1; clone_size: .; d_call: .; cdr3_nt: TGTGCCAGCAGTTCGTCTGTATCACAATCCTACAATGAGCAGTTCTTC; cdr3_aa: CASSSSVSQSYNEQFF
v_call: TRBV7-2; j_call: TRBJ2-1; clone_size: .; d_call: TRBD1; cdr3_nt: TGTGCCAGCAGCTTAGCCCGGGACAGGGCAAATGAGCAGTTCTTC; cdr3_aa: CASSLARDRANEQFF
v_call: TRBV20-1; j_call: TRBJ2-1; clone_size: .; d_call: TRBD2; cdr3_nt: TGCAGTGCTGGACTAGTTTTTGAGCAGTTCTTC; cdr3_aa: CSAGLVFEQFF
v_call: TRBV5-1; j_call: TRBJ1-6; clone_size: .; d_call: .; cdr3_nt: TGCGCCAGCAGTAAGGGAATTGATTCACCCCTCCACTTT; cdr3_aa: CASSKGIDSPLHF
v_call: TRBV29-1; j_call: TRBJ2-7; clone_size: .; d_call: .; cdr3_nt: TGCAGCGTTGCGGAGGGGGGGAGGTACGAGCAGTACTTC; cdr3_aa: CSVAEGGRYEQYF
v_call: TRBV5-8; j_call: TRBJ2-5; clone_size: .; d_call: .; cdr3_nt: TGTGCCAGCAGTCAATCTGTCGGAGAAGAGACCCAGTACTTC; cdr3_aa: CASSQSVGEETQYF
v_call: TRBV6-1; j_call: TRBJ1-5; clone_size: .; d_call: .; cdr3_nt: TGTGCCAGCAGCAGGTTCCTATTACAGCCCCAGCATTTT; cdr3_aa: CASSRFLLQPQHF
v_call: TRBV7-9; j_call: TRBJ2-7; clone_size: .; d_call: .; cdr3_nt: TGTGCCAGCAGCGCGGGATATGGCAGGGAAGGGGTAGAGCAGTACTTC; cdr3_aa: CASSAGYGREGVEQYF
v_call: TRBV5-5; j_call: TRBJ1-6; clone_size: few; d_call: .; cdr3_nt: TGTGCCAGCAGCCCCGTACAAGATTCACCCCTCCACTTT; cdr3_aa: CASSPVQDSPLHF
v_call: TRBV5-4; j_call: TRBJ2-7; clone_size: .; d_call: TRBD1; cdr3_nt: TGTGCCAGCAGCTTGGGGCAGGGGGAGAGCGAGCAGTACTTC; cdr3_aa: CASSLGQGESEQYF
v_call: TRBV5-1; j_call: TRBJ1-1; clone_size: .; d_call: TRBD1; cdr3_nt: TGCGCCAGCAGCGGCGGGGACAGCAGGCTGACTGAAGCTTTCTTT; cdr3_aa: CASSGGDSRLTEAFF
v_call: TRBV11-2; j_call: TRBJ1-1; clone_size: .; d_call: .; cdr3_nt: TGTGCCAGCCACCGTACTAACACTGAAGCTTTCTTT; cdr3_aa: CASHRTNTEAFF
v_call: TRBV25-1; j_call: TRBJ1-1; clone_size: .; d_call: .; cdr3_nt: TGTGCCAGCAGTCGACGGGGGGGGCGAGAGAACACTGAAGCTTTCTTT; cdr3_aa: CASSRRGGRENTEAFF
v_call: TRBV2; j_call: TRBJ1-2; clone_size: .; d_call: .; cdr3_nt: TGTGCCAGCTGGGGAGGGGCGGGAGGCTACACCTTC; cdr3_aa: CASWGGAGGYTF
v_call: TRBV6-4; j_call: TRBJ1-1; clone_size: .; d_call: .; cdr3_nt: TGTGCCAGCATCCCCGGACAGTCCACTGAAGCTTTCTTT; cdr3_aa: CASIPGQSTEAFF
v_call: TRBV5-1; j_call: TRBJ2-7; clone_size: .; d_call: TRBD1; cdr3_nt: TGCGCCAGCAGAGCCGGGACAGAAGCCTCCTACGAGCAGTACTTC; cdr3_aa: CASRAGTEASYEQYF
v_call: TRBV4-1; j_call: TRBJ1-2; clone_size: .; d_call: .; cdr3_nt: TGCGCCAGCAGCCCCGGGGGAAACTATGGCTACACCTTC; cdr3_aa: CASSPGGNYGYTF
v_call: TRBV18; j_call: TRBJ1-2; clone_size: .; d_call: .; cdr3_nt: TGTGCCAGCTCACCCGAATGGACTGGTCTGGAGGGCTACACCTTC; cdr3_aa: CASSPEWTGLEGYTF
v_call: TRBV9; j_call: TRBJ1-3; clone_size: .; d_call: .; cdr3_nt: TGTGCCAGCAGCGTCTCGGTTCTCTCTGGAAACACCATATATTTT; cdr3_aa: CASSVSVLSGNTIYF
v_call: TRBV6-5; j_call: TRBJ1-1; clone_size: once; d_call: .; cdr3_nt: TGTGCCAGCAGTTCAGGGCAAAGGGTCATAGTGGCTGAAGCTTTCTTT; cdr3_aa: CASSSGQRVIVAEAFF
v_call: TRBV9; j_call: TRBJ1-4; clone_size: .; d_call: .; cdr3_nt: TGTGCCAGCAGCGTCGGGTTGGGCACTAATGAAAAACTGTTTTTT; cdr3_aa: CASSVGLGTNEKLFF
v_call: TRBV7-9; j_call: TRBJ1-6; clone_size: .; d_call: .; cdr3_nt: TGTGCCAGCAGCTCGGGACCGAGCTCCTATAATTCACCCCTCCACTTT; cdr3_aa: CASSSGPSSYNSPLHF
v_call: TRBV6-1; j_call: TRBJ1-1; clone_size: .; d_call: .; cdr3_nt: TGTGCCAGCAGTGAAGAGGGATTGAACACTGAAGCTTTCTTT; cdr3_aa: CASSEEGLNTEAFF